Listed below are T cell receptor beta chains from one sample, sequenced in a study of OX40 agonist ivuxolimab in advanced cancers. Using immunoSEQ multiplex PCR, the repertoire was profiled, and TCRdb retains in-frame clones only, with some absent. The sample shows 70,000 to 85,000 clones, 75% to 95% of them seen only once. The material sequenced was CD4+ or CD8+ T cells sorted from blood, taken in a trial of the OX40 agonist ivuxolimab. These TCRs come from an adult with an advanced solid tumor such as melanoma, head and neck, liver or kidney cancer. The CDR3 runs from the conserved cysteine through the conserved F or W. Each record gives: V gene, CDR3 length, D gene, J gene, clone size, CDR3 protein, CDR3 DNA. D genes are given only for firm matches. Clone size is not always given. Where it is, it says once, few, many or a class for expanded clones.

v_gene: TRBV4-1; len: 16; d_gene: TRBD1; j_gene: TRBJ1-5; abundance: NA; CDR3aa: CASSPDRGYSNQPQHF; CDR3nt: TGCGCCAGCAGCCCCGACAGGGGTTATAGCAATCAGCCCCAGCATTTT
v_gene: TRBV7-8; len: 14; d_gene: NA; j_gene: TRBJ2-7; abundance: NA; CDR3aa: CASSLAGVIYEQYF; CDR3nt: TGTGCCAGCAGCTTAGCAGGGGTAATCTACGAGCAGTACTTC
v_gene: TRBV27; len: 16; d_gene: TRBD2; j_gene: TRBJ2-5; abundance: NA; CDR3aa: CASSFLSGRFQETQYF; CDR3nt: TGTGCCAGCAGTTTTTTGAGCGGGAGGTTCCAAGAGACCCAGTACTTC
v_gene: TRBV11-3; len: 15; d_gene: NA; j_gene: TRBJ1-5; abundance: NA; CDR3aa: CASSLKRPQNQPQHF; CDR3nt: TGTGCCAGCAGCTTAAAACGGCCCCAAAATCAGCCCCAGCATTTT
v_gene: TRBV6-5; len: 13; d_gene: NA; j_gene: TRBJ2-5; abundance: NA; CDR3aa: CASSYRAGETQYF; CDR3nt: TGTGCCAGCAGTTATAGGGCAGGAGAGACCCAGTACTTC
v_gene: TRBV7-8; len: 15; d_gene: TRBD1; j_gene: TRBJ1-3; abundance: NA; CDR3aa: CASSRYRGLGNTIYF; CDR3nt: TGTGCCAGCAGCCGGTACAGGGGGCTTGGAAACACCATATATTTT
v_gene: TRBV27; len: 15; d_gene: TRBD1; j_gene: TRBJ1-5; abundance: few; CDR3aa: CASSPRTGSNQPQHF; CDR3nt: TGTGCCAGCAGTCCCCGGACAGGGAGCAATCAGCCCCAGCATTTT
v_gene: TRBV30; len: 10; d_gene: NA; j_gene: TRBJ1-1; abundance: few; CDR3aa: CAWSDSEAFF; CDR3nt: TGTGCCTGGTCAGACAGCGAAGCTTTCTTT
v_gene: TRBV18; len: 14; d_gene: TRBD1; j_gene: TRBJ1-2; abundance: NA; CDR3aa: CASSLTGQDYGYTF; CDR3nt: TGTGCCAGCTCACTGACAGGGCAAGACTATGGCTACACCTTC
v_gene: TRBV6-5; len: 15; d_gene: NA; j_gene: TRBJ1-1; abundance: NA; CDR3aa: CASSYSAGSNTEAFF; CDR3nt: TGTGCCAGCAGTTACTCCGCAGGATCTAACACTGAAGCTTTCTTT
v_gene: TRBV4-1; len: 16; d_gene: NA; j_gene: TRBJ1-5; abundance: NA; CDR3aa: CASSQSLGLFNQPQHF; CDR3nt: TGCGCCAGCAGCCAGTCATTAGGGCTGTTCAATCAGCCCCAGCATTTT
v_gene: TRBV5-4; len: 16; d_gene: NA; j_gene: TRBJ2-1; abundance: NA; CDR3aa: CASSPIMGLKYNEQFF; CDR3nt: TGTGCCAGCAGCCCGATAATGGGACTGAAGTACAATGAGCAGTTCTTC
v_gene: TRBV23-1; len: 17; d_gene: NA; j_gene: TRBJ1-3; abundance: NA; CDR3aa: CASSHNREGGGGNTIYF; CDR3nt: TGCGCCAGCAGTCACAATCGGGAGGGAGGTGGGGGAAACACCATATATTTT
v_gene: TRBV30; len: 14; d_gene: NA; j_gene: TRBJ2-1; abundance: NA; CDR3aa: CAWNLLLGGNEQFF; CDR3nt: TGTGCCTGGAACCTCCTCCTGGGTGGCAATGAGCAGTTCTTC
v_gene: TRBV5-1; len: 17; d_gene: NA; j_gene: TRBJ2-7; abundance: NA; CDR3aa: CASSLGARGNFRYEQYF; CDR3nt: TGCGCCAGCAGCTTGGGGGCACGAGGGAATTTTCGGTACGAGCAGTACTTC
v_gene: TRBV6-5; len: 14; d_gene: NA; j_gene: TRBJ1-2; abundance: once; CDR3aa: CASSYSGGSYGYTF; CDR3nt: TGTGCCAGCAGTTACTCGGGGGGAAGCTATGGCTACACCTTC
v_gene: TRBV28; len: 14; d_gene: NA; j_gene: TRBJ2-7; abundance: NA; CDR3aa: CASSLAGVGPPLYF; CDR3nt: TGTGCCAGCAGTTTAGCTGGGGTCGGGCCCCCATTGTACTTC
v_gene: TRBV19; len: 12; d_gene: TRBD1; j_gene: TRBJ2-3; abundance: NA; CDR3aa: CASSRGTDTQYF; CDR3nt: TGTGCCAGTAGCAGGGGGACAGATACGCAGTATTTT
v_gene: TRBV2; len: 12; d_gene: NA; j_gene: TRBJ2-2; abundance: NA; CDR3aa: CASRRVTGELFF; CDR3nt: TGTGCCAGCCGGCGGGTCACCGGGGAGCTGTTTTTT
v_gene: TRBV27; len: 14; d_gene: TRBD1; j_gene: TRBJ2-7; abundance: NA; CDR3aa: CASSSGTAAYEQYF; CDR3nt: TGTGCCAGCAGTTCCGGGACAGCGGCCTACGAGCAGTACTTC
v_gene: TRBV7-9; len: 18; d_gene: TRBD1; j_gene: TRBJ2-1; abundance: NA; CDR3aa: CASSSLDSTGPNYNEQFF; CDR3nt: TGTGCCAGCAGCTCGCTTGACTCGACAGGGCCGAACTACAATGAGCAGTTCTTC
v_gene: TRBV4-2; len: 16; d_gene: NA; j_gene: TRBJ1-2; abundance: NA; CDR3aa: CASSQGAGQDQYGYTF; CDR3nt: TGTGCCAGCAGCCAAGGTGCGGGGCAGGATCAATATGGCTACACCTTC
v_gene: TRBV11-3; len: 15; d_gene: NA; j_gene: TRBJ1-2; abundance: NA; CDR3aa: CASSCKRSGVDGYTF; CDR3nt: TGTGCCAGCAGCTGTAAACGTAGTGGGGTGGATGGCTACACCTTC
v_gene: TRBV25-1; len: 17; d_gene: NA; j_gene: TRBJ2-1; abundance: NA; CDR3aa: CASRGQIGGRPYNEQFF; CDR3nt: TGTGCCAGCAGAGGACAAATAGGGGGGCGCCCCTACAATGAGCAGTTCTTC
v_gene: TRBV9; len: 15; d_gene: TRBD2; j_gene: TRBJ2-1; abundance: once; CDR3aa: CASSSNPSGRNEQFF; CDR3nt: TGTGCCAGCAGCTCAAACCCTAGCGGGAGAAATGAGCAGTTCTTC
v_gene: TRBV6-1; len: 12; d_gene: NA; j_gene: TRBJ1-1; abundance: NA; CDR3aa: CASSYLNTEAFF; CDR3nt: TGTGCCAGCAGTTATTTGAACACTGAAGCTTTCTTT
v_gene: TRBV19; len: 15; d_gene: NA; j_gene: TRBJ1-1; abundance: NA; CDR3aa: CASSIASFSDTEAFF; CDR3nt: TGTGCCAGTAGTATAGCCAGTTTTTCGGACACTGAAGCTTTCTTT
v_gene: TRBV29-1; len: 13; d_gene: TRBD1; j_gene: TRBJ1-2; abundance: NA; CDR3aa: CSVESGTEYGYTF; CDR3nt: TGCAGCGTTGAATCGGGGACAGAGTATGGCTACACCTTC
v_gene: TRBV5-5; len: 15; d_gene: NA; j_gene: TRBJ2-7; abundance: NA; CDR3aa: CASSLDLGFLYEQYF; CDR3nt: TGTGCCAGCAGCTTGGATCTGGGATTCCTCTACGAGCAGTACTTC
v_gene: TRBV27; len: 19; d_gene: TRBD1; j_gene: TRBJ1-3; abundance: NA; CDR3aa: CASSLTGLEGSGSGNTIYF; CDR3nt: TGTGCCAGCAGTCTGACAGGGTTGGAAGGGTCTGGTTCTGGAAACACCATATATTTT
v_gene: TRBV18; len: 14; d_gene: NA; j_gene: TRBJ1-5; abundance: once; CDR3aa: CASSVGQLGQPQHF; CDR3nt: TGTGCCAGCTCGGTCGGACAGCTTGGTCAGCCCCAGCATTTT
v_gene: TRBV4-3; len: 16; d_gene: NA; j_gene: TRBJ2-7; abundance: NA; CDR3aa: CASSQDGRTAPYEQYF; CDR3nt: TGCGCCAGCAGCCAAGATGGGCGGACAGCGCCCTACGAGCAGTACTTC